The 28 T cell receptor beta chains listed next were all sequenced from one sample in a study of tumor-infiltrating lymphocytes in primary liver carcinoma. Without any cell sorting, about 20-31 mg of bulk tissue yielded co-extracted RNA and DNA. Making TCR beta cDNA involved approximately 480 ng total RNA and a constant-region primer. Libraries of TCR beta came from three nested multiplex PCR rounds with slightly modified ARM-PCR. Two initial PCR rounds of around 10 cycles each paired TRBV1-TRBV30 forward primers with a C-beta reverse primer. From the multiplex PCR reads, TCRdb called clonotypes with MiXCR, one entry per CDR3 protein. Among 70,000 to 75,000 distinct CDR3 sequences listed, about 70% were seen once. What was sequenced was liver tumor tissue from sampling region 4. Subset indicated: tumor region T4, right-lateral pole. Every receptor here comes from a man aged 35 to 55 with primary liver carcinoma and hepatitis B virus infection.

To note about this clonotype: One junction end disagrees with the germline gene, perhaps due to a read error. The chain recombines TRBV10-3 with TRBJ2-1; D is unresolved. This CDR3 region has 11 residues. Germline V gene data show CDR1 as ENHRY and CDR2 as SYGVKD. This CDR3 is CTIQGTYEQFF. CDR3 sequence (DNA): TGTACCATCCAAGGTACCTATGAGCAGTTCTTC.

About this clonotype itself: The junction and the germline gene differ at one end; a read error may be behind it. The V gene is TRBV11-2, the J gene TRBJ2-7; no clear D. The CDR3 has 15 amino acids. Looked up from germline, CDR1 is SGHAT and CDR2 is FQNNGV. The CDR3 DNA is TGTGCCGGCAACACGGCACCGGGTCCGGGCTACGAGCAGTATTTC. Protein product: CAGNTAPGPGYEQYF.

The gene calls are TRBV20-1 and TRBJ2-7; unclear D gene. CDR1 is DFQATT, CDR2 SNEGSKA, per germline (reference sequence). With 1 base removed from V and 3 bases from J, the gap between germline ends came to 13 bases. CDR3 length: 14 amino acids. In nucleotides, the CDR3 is TGCAGTGCTAGAGGTGAGCGAGAATACTACGAGCAGTACTTC. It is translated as CSARGEREYYEQYF.

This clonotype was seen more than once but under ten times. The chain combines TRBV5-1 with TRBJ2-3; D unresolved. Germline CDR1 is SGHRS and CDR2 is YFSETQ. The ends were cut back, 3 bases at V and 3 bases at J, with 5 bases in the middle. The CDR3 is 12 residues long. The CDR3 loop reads CASSSETDTQYF. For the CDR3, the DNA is TGCGCCAGCAGCTCCGAGACAGATACGCAGTATTTT.

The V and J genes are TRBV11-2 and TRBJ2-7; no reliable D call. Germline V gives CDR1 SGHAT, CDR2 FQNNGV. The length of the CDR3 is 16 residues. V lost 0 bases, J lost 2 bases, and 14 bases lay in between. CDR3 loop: CASSLDGGAYAYEQYF. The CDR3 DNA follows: TGTGCCAGCAGCTTAGATGGTGGAGCTTACGCCTACGAGCAGTACTTC.

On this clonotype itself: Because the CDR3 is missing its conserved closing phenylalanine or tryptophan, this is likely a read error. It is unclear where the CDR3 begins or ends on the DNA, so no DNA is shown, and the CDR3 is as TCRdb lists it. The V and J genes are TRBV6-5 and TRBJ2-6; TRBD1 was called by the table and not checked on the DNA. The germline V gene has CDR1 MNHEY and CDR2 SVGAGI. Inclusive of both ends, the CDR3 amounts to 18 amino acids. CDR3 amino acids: CASNLWTGMKAGANVVTV.

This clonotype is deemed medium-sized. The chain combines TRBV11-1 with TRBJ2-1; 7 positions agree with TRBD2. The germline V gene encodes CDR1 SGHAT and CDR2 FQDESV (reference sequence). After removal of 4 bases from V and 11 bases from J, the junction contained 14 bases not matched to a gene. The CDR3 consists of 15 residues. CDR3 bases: TGTGCCAGCAGCTCTCTACTAGCGAAAGACCCACAGCAGTTCTTC. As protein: CASSSLLAKDPQQFF.

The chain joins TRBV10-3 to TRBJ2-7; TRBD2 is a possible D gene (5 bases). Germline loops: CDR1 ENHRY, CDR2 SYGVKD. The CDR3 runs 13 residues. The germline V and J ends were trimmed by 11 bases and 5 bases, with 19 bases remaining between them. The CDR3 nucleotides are TGTGCCGTCGGCGAGTCGGGGTCCGACGAGCAGTACTTC. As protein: CAVGESGSDEQYF.

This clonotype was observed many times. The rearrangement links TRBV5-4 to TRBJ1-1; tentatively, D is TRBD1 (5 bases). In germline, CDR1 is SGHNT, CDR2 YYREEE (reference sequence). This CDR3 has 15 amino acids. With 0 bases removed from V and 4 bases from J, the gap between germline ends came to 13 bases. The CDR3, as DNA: TGTGCCAGCAGCTTGGCCGGGGCACTAGGCACTGAAGCTTTCTTT. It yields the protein CASSLAGALGTEAFF.

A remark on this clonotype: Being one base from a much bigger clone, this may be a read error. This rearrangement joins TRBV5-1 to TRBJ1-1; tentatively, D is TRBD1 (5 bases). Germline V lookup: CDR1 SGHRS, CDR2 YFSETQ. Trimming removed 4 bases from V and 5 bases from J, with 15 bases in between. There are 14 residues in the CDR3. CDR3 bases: TGCGCCAGCAGCCACGACTGGGGCAGAACTGAAGCTTTCTTT. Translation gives CASSHDWGRTEAFF.

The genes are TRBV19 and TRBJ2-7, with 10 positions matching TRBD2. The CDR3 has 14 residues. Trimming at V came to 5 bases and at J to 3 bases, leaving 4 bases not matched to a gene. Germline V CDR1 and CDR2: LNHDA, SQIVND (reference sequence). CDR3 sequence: CASSPGLADYEQYF. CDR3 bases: TGTGCCAGTAGTCCCGGACTAGCGGACTACGAGCAGTACTTC.

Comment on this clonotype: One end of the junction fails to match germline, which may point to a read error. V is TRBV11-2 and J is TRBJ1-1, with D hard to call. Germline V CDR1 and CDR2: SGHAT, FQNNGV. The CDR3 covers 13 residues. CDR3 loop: CASSLGEGIEAFF. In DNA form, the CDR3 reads TGTGCTAGCAGTTTAGGCGAGGGCATTGAAGCTTTCTTT.

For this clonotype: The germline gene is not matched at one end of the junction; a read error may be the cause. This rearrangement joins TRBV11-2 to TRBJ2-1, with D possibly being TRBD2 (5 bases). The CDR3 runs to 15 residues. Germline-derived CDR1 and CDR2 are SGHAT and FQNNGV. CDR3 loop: CGSGVKRPFYNEQFF. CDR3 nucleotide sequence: TGTGGCAGCGGCGTCAAGAGGCCCTTCTACAATGAGCAGTTCTTC. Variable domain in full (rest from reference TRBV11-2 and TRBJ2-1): EAGVAQSPRYKIIEKRQSVAFWCNPISGHATLYWYQQILGQGPKLLIQFQNNGVVDDSQLPKDRFSAERLKGVDSTLKIQPAKLEDSAVYLCGSGVKRPFYNEQFFGPGTRLTVL.

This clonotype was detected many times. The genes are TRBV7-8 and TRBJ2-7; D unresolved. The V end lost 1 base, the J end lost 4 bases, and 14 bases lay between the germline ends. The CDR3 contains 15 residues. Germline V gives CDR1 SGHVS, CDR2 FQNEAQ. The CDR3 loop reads CASSLEKGSGYEQYF. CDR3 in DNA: TGTGCCAGCAGCTTAGAGAAGGGTTCCGGGTACGAGCAGTACTTC.

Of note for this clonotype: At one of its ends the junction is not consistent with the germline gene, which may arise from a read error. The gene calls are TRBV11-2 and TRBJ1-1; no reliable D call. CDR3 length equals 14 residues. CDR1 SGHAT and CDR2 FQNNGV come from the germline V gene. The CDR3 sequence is CASSPWNERSEALF. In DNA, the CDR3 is TGTGCCAGCAGCCCCTGGAATGAGAGGAGTGAAGCTCTCTTT.

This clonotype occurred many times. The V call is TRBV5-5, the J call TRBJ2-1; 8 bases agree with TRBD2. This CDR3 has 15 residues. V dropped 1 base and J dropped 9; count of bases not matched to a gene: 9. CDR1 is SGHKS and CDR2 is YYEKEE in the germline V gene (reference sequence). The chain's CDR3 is CASSLSGGRLGEQFF. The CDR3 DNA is TGTGCCAGCAGCTTGTCTGGCGGGAGGTTGGGTGAGCAGTTCTTC.

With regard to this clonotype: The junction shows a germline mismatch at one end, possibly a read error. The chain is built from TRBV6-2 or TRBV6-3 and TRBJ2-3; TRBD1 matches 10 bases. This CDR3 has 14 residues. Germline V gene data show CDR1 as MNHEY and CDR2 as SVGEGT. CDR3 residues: CVSSYGQGVLTRYF. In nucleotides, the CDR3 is TGTGTCAGCAGTTACGGACAGGGGGTCCTTACGCGGTATTTT.

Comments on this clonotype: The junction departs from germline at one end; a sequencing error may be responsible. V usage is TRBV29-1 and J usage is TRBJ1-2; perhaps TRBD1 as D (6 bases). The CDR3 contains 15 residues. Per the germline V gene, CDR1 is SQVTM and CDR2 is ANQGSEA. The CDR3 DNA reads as TGCAGTGTTGCTGCCGGGACATACCTTAACTATGGCTACACCTTC. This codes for CSVAAGTYLNYGYTF.

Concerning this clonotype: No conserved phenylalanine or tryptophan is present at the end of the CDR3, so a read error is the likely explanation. Written as DNA, the CDR3 is TGTGCCAGCACCCCCGGCGGGCTGAACACCGGGGAGCTGTTTTGT. This codes for CASTPGGLNTGELFC. The chain joins TRBV12-3 or TRBV12-4 to TRBJ2-2; tentatively, D is TRBD2 (5 bases). The V gene lost 7 bases and the J gene lost 1 base, with 13 bases spanning the gap. This CDR3 comprises 15 residues.

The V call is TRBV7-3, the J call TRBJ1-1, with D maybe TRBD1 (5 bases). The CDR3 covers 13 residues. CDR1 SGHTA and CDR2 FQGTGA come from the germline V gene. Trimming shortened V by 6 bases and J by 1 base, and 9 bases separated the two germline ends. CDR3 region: CASSVGANTEAFF. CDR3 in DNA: TGTGCCAGCAGTGTAGGGGCGAACACTGAAGCTTTCTTT.

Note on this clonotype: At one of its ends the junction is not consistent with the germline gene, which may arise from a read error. CDR3: CAISGSRYTDTRYF. CDR3 DNA sequence: TGTGCCATCAGTGGGTCGCGATACACAGATACGCGGTATTTT. The chain couples TRBV10-3 to TRBJ2-3; D unresolved. CDR1 and CDR2 from the germline V gene are ENHRY and SYGVKD. The CDR3 is made up of 14 amino acids.

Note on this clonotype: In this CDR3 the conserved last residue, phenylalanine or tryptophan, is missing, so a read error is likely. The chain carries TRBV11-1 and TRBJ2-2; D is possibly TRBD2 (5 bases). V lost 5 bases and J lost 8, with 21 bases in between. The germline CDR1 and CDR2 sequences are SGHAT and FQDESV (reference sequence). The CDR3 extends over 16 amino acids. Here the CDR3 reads CASSIQGPGKTGELFL. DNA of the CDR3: TGTGCCAGCAGCATACAAGGACCGGGGAAAACTGGGGAGCTGTTTTTA.

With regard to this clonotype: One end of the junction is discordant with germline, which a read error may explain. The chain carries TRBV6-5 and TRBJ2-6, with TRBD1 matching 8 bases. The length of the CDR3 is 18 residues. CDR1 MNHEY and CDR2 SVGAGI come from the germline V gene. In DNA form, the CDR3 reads TGTGCCAGCAGTCTTTGGACAGGGATAAAAACTGGGGCCAAGGTCCTGACTTTC. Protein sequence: CASSLWTGIKTGAKVLTF.

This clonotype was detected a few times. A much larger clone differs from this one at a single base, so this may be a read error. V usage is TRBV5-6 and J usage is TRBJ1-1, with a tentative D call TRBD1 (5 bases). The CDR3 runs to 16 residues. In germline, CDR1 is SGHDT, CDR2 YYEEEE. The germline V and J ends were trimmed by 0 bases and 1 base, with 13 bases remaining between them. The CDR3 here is CASSLAGVRGNTEAFF. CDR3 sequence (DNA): TGTGCCAGCAGCTTGGCGGGGGTACGTGGGAACACTGAAGCTTTCTTT.

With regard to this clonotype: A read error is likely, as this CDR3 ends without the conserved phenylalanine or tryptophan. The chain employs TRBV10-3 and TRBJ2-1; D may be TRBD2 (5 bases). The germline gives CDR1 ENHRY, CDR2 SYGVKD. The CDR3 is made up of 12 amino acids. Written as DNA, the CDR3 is TGTGTCATCGGTGACGGGGTGAATGAGCAGTTCTCC. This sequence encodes CVIGDGVNEQFS.

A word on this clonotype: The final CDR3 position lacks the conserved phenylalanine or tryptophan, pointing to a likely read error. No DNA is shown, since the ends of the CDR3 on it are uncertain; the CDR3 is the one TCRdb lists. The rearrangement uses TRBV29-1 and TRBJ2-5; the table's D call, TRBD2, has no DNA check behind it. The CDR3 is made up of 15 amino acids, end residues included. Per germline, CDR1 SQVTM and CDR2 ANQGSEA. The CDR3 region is CSVWAAGVGQETRYS.

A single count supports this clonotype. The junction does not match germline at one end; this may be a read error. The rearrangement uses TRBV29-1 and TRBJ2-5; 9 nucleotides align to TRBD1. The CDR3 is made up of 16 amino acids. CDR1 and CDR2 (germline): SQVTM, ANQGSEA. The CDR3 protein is CSIDATGGPYQETQYF. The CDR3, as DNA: TGCAGCATTGACGCGACAGGGGGTCCGTACCAAGAGACCCAGTACTTC.

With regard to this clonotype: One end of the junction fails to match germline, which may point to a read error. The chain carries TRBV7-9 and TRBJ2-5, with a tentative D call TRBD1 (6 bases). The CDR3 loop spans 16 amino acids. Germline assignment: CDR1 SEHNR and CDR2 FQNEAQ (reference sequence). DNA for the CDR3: TGTGCCAGCAGCCTCGGGACACCACCCGACCAAGAGGCCCAATACTTC. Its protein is CASSLGTPPDQEAQYF.